These 14 T cell receptor beta chains were all obtained from the same sample, sequenced in a study of human T cells and chemical hapten exposure. A single record per CDR3 protein comes from TCRdb applying MiXCR to the RACE reads. The sample records about 190,000 distinct CDR3 sequences, approximately 26% being singletons. Specified time point: patch test 3, about 24 weeks after DPC sensitization. Treatment defined: therapeutic diphenylcyclopropenone sensitization with weekly scalp DPC. Sequencing was performed on whole blood, taken in connection with sensitization to the hapten diphenylcyclopropenone (DPC). These receptors were obtained from a woman aged 35 to 49 with alopecia areata. Some clones in this sample may be carry-over from other donors' samples.

This clonotype was counted a few times. The chain links TRBV6-5 to TRBJ1-1; D is unresolved. V was shortened by 9 bases and J by 1 base, with 3 bases between the two germline ends. The germline gives CDR1 MNHEY, CDR2 SVGAGI. CDR3 length: 10 residues. The CDR3 sequence: CARGNTEAFF. As DNA, the CDR3 is TGTGCCAGGGGGAACACTGAAGCTTTCTTT.

The chain is built from TRBV4-3 and TRBJ1-1; D gene uncertain. The CDR3 sequence is 14 residues long. CDR1 is LGHNA and CDR2 is YSLEER in the germline V gene. Trimming took off 0 bases at V and 5 bases at J, with 10 bases between the two ends. CDR3 sequence reads: CASSQEARGTEAFF. DNA for the CDR3: TGCGCCAGCAGCCAAGAGGCTCGGGGTACTGAAGCTTTCTTT.

This clonotype was observed many times. The chain joins TRBV9 to TRBJ2-1; a weak D match, TRBD2 (6 bases). V was cut by 2 bases and J by 0 bases, with 12 bases left in between. CDR1 and CDR2 from the germline V gene are SGDLS and YYNGEE. The CDR3 is 16 residues long. This CDR3 reads CASSVEQGGSYNEQFF. CDR3 in DNA: TGTGCCAGCAGCGTCGAGCAGGGAGGCTCCTACAATGAGCAGTTCTTC.

This chain joins TRBV10-3 and TRBJ2-1, with 11 bases matching TRBD2. The CDR3 is made up of 16 amino acids. Per the germline V gene, CDR1 is ENHRY and CDR2 is SYGVKD. Trimming cost V 0 bases and J 7 bases; bases outside gene matches: 5. The CDR3 nucleotides read TGTGCCATCAGTGAGTCGACTAGCGGGAAGGGGAATGAGCAGTTCTTC. The encoded protein is CAISESTSGKGNEQFF.

This clonotype was picked up a small number of times. CDR3 amino acids: CASNWGGTDTQYF. The CDR3 coding sequence is TGTGCCAGCAATTGGGGTGGCACAGATACGCAGTATTTT. The chain has TRBV28 and TRBJ2-3; D gene uncertain. V gave up 7 bases and J gave up 1 base, with 9 bases separating them. From germline, CDR1 is MDHEN and CDR2 SYDVKM. The CDR3 consists of 13 residues.

This clonotype was seen a handful of times. The chain employs TRBV28 and TRBJ1-5; D is undetermined. The CDR3 length is 12 residues. Germline loops: CDR1 MDHEN, CDR2 SYDVKM. Trimming left V 3 bases short and J 8 bases short, with 8 bases between. This chain's CDR3 is CASSFPQKPQHF. The CDR3 DNA reads as TGTGCCAGCAGTTTTCCCCAAAAGCCCCAGCATTTT.

This clonotype was seen only a few times. This chain links TRBV7-9 with TRBJ2-7; TRBD1 is a possible D gene (6 bases). This CDR3 has 15 residues. V lost 3 bases and J lost 6, with 18 bases in between. In germline, CDR1 is SEHNR, CDR2 FQNEAQ (reference sequence). The CDR3 DNA follows: TGTGCCAGCAGCTTGGGACAAAGGGCGCTCGGCGAGCAGTACTTC. This translates into CASSLGQRALGEQYF.

The chain is built from TRBV11-1 and TRBJ2-1, with 9 bases aligning to TRBD2. V shed 5 bases and J 2 bases; nucleotides not matched to a gene: 7. Germline V gene data show CDR1 as SGHAT and CDR2 as FQDESV (reference sequence). This CDR3 spans 16 amino acids. CDR3 amino acids: CASSQGLASTYNEQFF. CDR3 DNA sequence: TGTGCCAGCAGCCAGGGACTAGCATCTACCTACAATGAGCAGTTCTTC. Supplemented by reference TRBV11-1 and TRBJ2-1, the full variable domain reads EAEVAQSPRYKITEKSQAVAFWCDPISGHATLYWYRQILGQGPELLVQFQDESVVDDSQLPKDRFSAERLKGVDSTLKIQPAELGDSAMYLCASSQGLASTYNEQFFGPGTRLTVL.

V is TRBV10-2 and J is TRBJ1-2; D is unclear. This CDR3 has 13 residues. Germline assignment: CDR1 WSHSY and CDR2 SAAADI. V lost 2 bases and J lost 4, with 8 bases in between. The CDR3 protein is CASSERRSYGYTF. CDR3 in DNA: TGCGCCAGCAGTGAGAGGCGGAGCTATGGCTACACCTTC.

This clonotype was counted a few times. This chain links TRBV6-2 or TRBV6-3 with TRBJ1-1; D gene uncertain. Germline lookup yields CDR1 MNHEY and CDR2 SVGEGT. V was shortened by 0 bases and J by 1 base, with 9 bases between the two germline ends. This CDR3 spans 15 amino acids. The CDR3 here is CASSYSFSPNTEAFF. The CDR3 DNA is TGTGCCAGCAGTTACTCCTTTTCACCGAACACTGAAGCTTTCTTT.

This clonotype turned up a few times. The chain has TRBV29-1 and TRBJ2-2; D ambiguous. The germline V gene has CDR1 SQVTM and CDR2 ANQGSEA. This CDR3 is built from 14 residues. The CDR3 spells CSTLADPNTGELFF. For the CDR3, the DNA is TGCAGTACTTTGGCGGACCCGAACACCGGGGAGCTGTTTTTT.

This clonotype turned up a few times. The chain carries TRBV7-9 and TRBJ1-4; the match to TRBD1 covers 9 bases. V dropped 5 bases and J dropped 2; count of bases not matched to a gene: 6. This CDR3 is built from 16 residues. Germline assignment: CDR1 SEHNR and CDR2 FQNEAQ (reference sequence). CDR3 amino acids: CASSPGQGTTNEKLFF. The CDR3 DNA reads as TGTGCCAGCAGCCCAGGACAGGGGACCACTAATGAAAAACTGTTTTTT.

The table lists this clonotype with many counts. This sequence joins TRBV3-1 and TRBJ2-1; 12 bases fit TRBD2. Trimming took 6 bases from V and 8 from J; bases not matched to a gene: 8. There are 15 residues in the CDR3. Germline V gene data show CDR1 as LGHDT and CDR2 as YNNKEL (reference sequence). CDR3 in DNA: TGTGCCAGCAGGTTCACTAGCGGGAGGATCGATGAGCAGTTCTTC. Amino acid sequence: CASRFTSGRIDEQFF.

The chain employs TRBV20-1 and TRBJ1-1; D is unclear. CDR1 and CDR2 from the germline V gene are DFQATT and SNEGSKA (reference sequence). Trimming shortened V by 5 bases and J by 5 bases, and 9 bases separated the two germline ends. The CDR3 sequence is 11 residues long. Written as DNA, the CDR3 is TGCAGTGCTTTCGGGAGGACTGAAGCTTTCTTT. It yields the protein CSAFGRTEAFF.